A single sample is the source of the 13 T cell receptor beta chains below, sequenced in a study of blood T cell repertoires in COVID-19. Sequencing used immunoSEQ multiplex PCR; TCRdb keeps in-frame clones, though not all of them. The repertoire holds around 320,000 clones, with about nine tenths as singletons. The sample consisted of peripheral blood. These receptors all stem from a young man with active or convalescent COVID-19.

The rearrangement joins TRBV5-1 to TRBJ2-6; no clear D. CDR1 is SGHRS, CDR2 YFSETQ, per germline. The CDR3 has 15 amino acids. V lost 1 base and J lost 0, with 5 bases in between. CDR3 region: CASSLMYSGANVLTF. The DNA of the CDR3 is TGCGCCAGCAGCTTGATGTACTCTGGGGCCAACGTCCTGACTTTC.

This clone has only a few counts. The V gene is TRBV9, the J gene TRBJ1-5, with no clear D. The CDR3 sequence is 16 residues long. CDR1 SGDLS and CDR2 YYNGEE come from the germline V gene. Deletions cut 1 base from V and 6 bases from J, with 17 bases between. This chain's CDR3 is CASSVIVAGLGQPQHF. The CDR3, as DNA: TGTGCCAGCAGCGTAATAGTAGCAGGACTGGGTCAGCCCCAGCATTTT.

The chain couples TRBV7-8 to TRBJ1-2, with D unclear. CDR1 is SGHVS and CDR2 is FQNEAQ in the germline V gene. The CDR3 has 13 amino acids. V was clipped by 1 base and J by 4 bases, with 7 bases between them. In DNA, the CDR3 is TGTGCCAGCAGCTTAGGAGGGAGCTATGGCTACACCTTC. As protein: CASSLGGSYGYTF. Supplemented by reference TRBV7-8 and TRBJ1-2, the full variable domain reads GAGVSQSPRYKVAKRGQDVALRCDPISGHVSLFWYQQALGQGPEFLTYFQNEAQLDKSGLPSDRFFAERPEGSVSTLKIQRTQQEDSAVYLCASSLGGSYGYTFGSGTRLTVV.

V is TRBV3-1 (or the pseudogene TRBV3-2) and J is TRBJ1-1; 7 nucleotides line up with TRBD1. Germline V gene sequence: CDR1 LGHDT, CDR2 YNNKEL (reference sequence). This CDR3 has 15 residues. The J segment lost 8 bases and the V segment lost 3 bases, leaving 12 bases of the junction unmatched. The CDR3 DNA is TGTGCCAGCAGCCAGTTTATATCAGCGGACAGGGAAGCTTTCTTT. It encodes CASSQFISADREAFF.

The J gene is TRBJ2-2, the V gene TRBV2, with 12 bases that match TRBD2. The CDR3 spans 18 residues. Germline-derived CDR1 and CDR2 are SNHLY and FYNNEI. J gave up 2 bases and V 6 bases, and 10 bases lay outside the gene matches. This chain's CDR3 is CASRVHFGLAGNTGELFF. In nucleotides, the CDR3 is TGTGCCAGCAGGGTTCACTTCGGACTAGCGGGAAACACCGGGGAGCTGTTTTTT.

J is TRBJ1-1 and V is TRBV5-1; 9 bases line up with TRBD1. The CDR3 is 14 amino acids. The V gene end was trimmed by 3 bases and the J gene end by 7 bases; junction bases not matched to a gene: 7. CDR1 SGHRS and CDR2 YFSETQ come from the germline V gene. In DNA, the CDR3 is TGCGCCAGCAGCTCTCGATTGGACAGGGGTGAAGCTTTCTTT. Protein sequence: CASSSRLDRGEAFF.

This clone occurred a few times. This chain joins TRBV28 and TRBJ1-5; 7 nucleotides agree with TRBD1. The V gene end was trimmed by 6 bases and the J gene end by 2 bases; junction bases not matched to a gene: 13. Per germline, CDR1 MDHEN and CDR2 SYDVKM. The CDR3 is made up of 17 amino acids. DNA for the CDR3: TGTGCCAGCAGACCCGGGACAGTGAGGGTCGGCAATCAGCCCCAGCATTTT. Residues: CASRPGTVRVGNQPQHF.

The rearrangement uses TRBV4-3 and TRBJ1-2; D remains ambiguous. The CDR3 is 16 amino acids. Germline V CDR1 and CDR2: LGHNA, YSLEER. Trimming removed 0 bases from V and 8 bases from J, with 19 bases in between. CDR3 sequence: CASSQDGTGRPKGYTF. The CDR3 DNA is TGCGCCAGCAGCCAAGACGGCACGGGGAGGCCTAAAGGCTACACCTTC.

The gene calls are TRBV4-2 and TRBJ2-6; 9 positions match TRBD2. Germline-derived CDR1 and CDR2 are LGHNA and YNFKEQ. V dropped 3 bases and J dropped 0; count of bases not matched to a gene: 6. This CDR3 region has 18 residues. The CDR3 sequence is CASSHKAGGPSGANVLTF. The CDR3 nucleotides read TGTGCCAGCAGCCACAAAGCGGGGGGACCCTCTGGGGCCAACGTCCTGACTTTC.

In this sample, this clone turned up once. The V and J genes are TRBV24-1 and TRBJ2-3; D gene ambiguous. CDR3 length: 16 residues. The V end lost 1 base, the J end lost 2 bases, and 12 bases lay between the germline ends. In germline, CDR1 is KGHDR, CDR2 SFDVKD. The CDR3 DNA sequence: TGTGCCACCAGTGATTTTCAGGTGGATTACACAGATACGCAGTATTTT. Translation gives CATSDFQVDYTDTQYF.

The rearrangement links TRBV5-1 to TRBJ2-7; 7 nucleotides agree with TRBD2. The CDR3 spans 18 residues. V was clipped by 6 bases and J by 5 bases; unmatched bases: 23. From germline, CDR1 is SGHRS and CDR2 YFSETQ. The chain's CDR3 is CASKRTSIGHEVSDEQYF. CDR3 coding DNA: TGCGCCAGCAAACGGACTAGTATTGGGCACGAAGTTTCGGACGAGCAGTACTTC.

The genes are TRBV3-1 (or the pseudogene TRBV3-2) and TRBJ2-3; no firm D call. The CDR3 is 15 residues long. Germline CDR1 LGHDT, CDR2 YNNKEL (reference sequence). Trimming left V 0 bases short and J 3 bases short, with 10 bases between. The CDR3 DNA follows: TGTGCCAGCAGCCAAGATCTTGCTAGAACAGATACGCAGTATTTT. Translating it yields CASSQDLARTDTQYF.

This chain joins TRBV6-2 or TRBV6-3 and TRBJ1-6, with 8 bases matching TRBD1. This CDR3 has 16 amino acids. From germline, CDR1 is MNHEY and CDR2 SVGEGT. With 4 bases clipped from V and 3 bases from J, the junction kept 5 bases outside the gene matches. In DNA, the CDR3 is TGTGCCAGCAGTTTTCGGACAGGGAACTATAATTCACCCCTCCACTTT. Its translation is CASSFRTGNYNSPLHF.